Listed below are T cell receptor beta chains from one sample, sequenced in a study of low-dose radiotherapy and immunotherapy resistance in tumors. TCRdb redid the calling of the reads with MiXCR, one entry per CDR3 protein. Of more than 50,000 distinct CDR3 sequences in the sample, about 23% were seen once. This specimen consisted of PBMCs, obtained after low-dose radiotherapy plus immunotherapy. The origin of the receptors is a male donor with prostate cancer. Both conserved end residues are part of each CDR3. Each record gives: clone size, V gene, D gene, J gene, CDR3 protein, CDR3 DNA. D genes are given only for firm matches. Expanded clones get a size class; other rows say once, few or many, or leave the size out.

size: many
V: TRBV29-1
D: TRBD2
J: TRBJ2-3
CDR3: CSVVLAADTQYF
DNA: TGCAGCGTTGTACTAGCGGCAGATACGCAGTATTTT

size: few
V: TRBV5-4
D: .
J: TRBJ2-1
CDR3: CASSLALARNDEQFF
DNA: TGTGCCAGCAGCTTGGCCCTAGCCAGGAACGATGAGCAGTTCTTC

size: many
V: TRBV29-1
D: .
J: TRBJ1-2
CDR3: CSVGGGSVNYGYTF
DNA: TGCAGCGTTGGGGGTGGTTCCGTTAACTATGGCTACACCTTC

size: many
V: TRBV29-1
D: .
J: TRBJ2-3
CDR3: CSVAQVDYTDTQYF
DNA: TGCAGCGTTGCCCAGGTAGATTACACAGATACGCAGTATTTT

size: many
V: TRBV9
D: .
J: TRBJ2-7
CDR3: CASSVGETYEQYF
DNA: TGTGCCAGCAGCGTAGGGGAGACCTACGAGCAGTACTTC

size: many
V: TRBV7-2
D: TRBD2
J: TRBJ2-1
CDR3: CASSLVAGGTYNEQFF
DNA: TGTGCCAGCAGCTTAGTAGCGGGGGGGACCTACAATGAGCAGTTCTTC

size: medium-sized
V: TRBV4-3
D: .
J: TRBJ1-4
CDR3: CASSDSRAPNEKLFF
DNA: TGCGCCAGCAGCGATTCCAGGGCACCTAATGAAAAACTGTTTTTT

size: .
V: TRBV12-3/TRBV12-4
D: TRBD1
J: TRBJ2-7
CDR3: CASSLTGGGEQYF
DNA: TGTGCCAGCAGTTTAACAGGGGGTGGCGAGCAGTACTTC

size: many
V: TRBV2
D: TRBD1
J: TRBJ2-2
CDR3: CASSGTGVGELFF
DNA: TGTGCCAGCAGCGGGACAGGGGTGGGGGAGCTGTTTTTT

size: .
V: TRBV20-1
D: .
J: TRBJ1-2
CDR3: CSAQTGIPGGYTF
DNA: TGCAGTGCACAGACAGGCATCCCCGGGGGCTACACCTTC

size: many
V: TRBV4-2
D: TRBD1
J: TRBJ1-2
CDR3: CASSEKHGQELWGYTF
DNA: TGTGCCAGCAGCGAAAAACACGGACAGGAGCTATGGGGCTACACCTTC

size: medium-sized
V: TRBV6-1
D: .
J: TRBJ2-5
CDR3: CASSGQPQETQYF
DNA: TGCGCCAGCAGTGGACAGCCCCAAGAGACCCAGTACTTC

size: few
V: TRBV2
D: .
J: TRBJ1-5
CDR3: CASSEFRGNQPQHF
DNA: TGTGCCAGCAGTGAGTTTCGAGGCAATCAGCCCCAGCATTTT

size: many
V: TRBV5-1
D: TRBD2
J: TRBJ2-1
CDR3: CASSLDGTSVREQFF
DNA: TGCGCCAGCAGCCTGGACGGGACTAGCGTAAGAGAGCAGTTCTTC

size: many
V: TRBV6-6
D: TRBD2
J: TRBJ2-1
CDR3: CASSTRGNAFLGQFF
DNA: TGTGCCAGCAGTACGCGGGGGAATGCGTTCTTGGGGCAGTTCTTC

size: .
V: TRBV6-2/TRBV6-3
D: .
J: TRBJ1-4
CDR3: CASSYSMETTNEKLLFVFF
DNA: TGTGCCAGCAGTTACTCGATGGAGACTACTAATGAAAAACTGTTGTTTGTTTTTTTT

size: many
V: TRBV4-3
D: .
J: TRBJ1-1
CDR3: CASSQDLYPDTEAFF
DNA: TGCGCCAGCAGCCAAGATCTATATCCAGACACTGAAGCTTTCTTT

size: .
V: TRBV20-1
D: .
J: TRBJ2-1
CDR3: CSARVSLGGGQIYNEQFF
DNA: TGCAGTGCTAGAGTGTCGTTAGGGGGGGGGCAGATATACAATGAGCAGTTCTTC

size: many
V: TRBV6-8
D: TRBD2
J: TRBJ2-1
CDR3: CASRTGTSHNEQFF
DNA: TGTGCCAGCAGGACCGGGACTAGCCATAATGAGCAGTTCTTC

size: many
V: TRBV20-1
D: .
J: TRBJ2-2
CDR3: CSARSEKPNTGELFF
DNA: TGCAGTGCTAGGTCGGAGAAGCCGAACACCGGGGAGCTGTTTTTT

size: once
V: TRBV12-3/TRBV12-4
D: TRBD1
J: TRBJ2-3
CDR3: CASSLDRGGDTQYF
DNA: TGTGCCAGCAGTTTGGACAGGGGAGGAGATACGCAGTATTTT

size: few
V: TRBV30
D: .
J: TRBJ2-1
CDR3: CALGGRRGSLSEQFF
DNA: TGTGCCTTGGGGGGTCGCAGGGGGTCTTTGAGTGAGCAGTTCTTC

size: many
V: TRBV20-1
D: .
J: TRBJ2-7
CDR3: CSSRPPGLEQYF
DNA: TGCAGTTCGAGGCCCCCGGGACTCGAGCAGTACTTC

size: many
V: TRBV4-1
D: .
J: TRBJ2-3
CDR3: CASSQGQGRSTDTQYF
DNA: TGCGCCAGCAGCCAAGGGCAGGGACGCAGCACAGATACGCAGTATTTT

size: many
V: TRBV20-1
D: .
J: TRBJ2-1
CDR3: CSARDSNEQFF
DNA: TGCAGTGCTAGAGACAGCAATGAGCAGTTCTTC

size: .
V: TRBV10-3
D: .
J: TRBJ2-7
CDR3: CAIARGGAYEQYF
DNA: TGTGCCATAGCCCGAGGTGGAGCCTACGAGCAGTACTTC

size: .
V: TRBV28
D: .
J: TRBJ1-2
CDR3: CASSTGVKDYGYTF
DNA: TGTGCCAGCAGTACCGGAGTTAAGGACTATGGCTACACCTTC

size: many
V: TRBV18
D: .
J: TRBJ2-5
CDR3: CASSFRRTEQETQYF
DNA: TGTGCCAGCTCATTCAGGCGGACAGAACAAGAGACCCAGTACTTC

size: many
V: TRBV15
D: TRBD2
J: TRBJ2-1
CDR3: CATQPLASGRTNEQFF
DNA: TGTGCCACCCAACCTTTGGCTAGCGGGAGGACCAATGAGCAGTTCTTC

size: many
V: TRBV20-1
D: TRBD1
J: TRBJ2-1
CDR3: CSAKTGKSYNEQFF
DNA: TGCAGTGCTAAGACAGGGAAATCCTACAATGAGCAGTTCTTC

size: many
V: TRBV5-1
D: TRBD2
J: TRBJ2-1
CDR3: CASRRPGLAVYNEQFF
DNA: TGCGCCAGCAGACGACCGGGACTAGCGGTTTACAATGAGCAGTTCTTC

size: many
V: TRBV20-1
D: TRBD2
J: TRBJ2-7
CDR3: CSGGGRGYEQYF
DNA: TGCAGTGGCGGCGGGAGGGGGTACGAGCAGTACTTC

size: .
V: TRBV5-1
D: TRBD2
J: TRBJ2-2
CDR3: CARRLAGGFRTGELFF
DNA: TGCGCCAGACGACTAGCGGGGGGATTCCGCACCGGGGAGCTGTTTTTT

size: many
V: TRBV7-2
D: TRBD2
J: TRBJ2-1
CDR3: CASSLNPPGLAGGPRDEQFF
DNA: TGTGCCAGCAGCTTAAATCCGCCGGGACTAGCGGGAGGGCCTAGGGATGAGCAGTTCTTC

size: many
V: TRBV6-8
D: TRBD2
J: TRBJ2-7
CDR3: CASSYATSGRDYEQYF
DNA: TGTGCCAGCAGTTACGCGACTAGCGGGAGGGACTACGAGCAGTACTTC

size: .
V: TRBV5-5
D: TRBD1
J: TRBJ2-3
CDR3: CASSPVGSQEDRVVATDTQYF
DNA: TGTGCCAGCAGCCCCGTAGGCAGCCAAGAGGACAGGGTTGTTGCCACAGATACGCAGTATTTT

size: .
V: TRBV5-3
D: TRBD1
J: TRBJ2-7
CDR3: CASSLEGTGVYEQYF
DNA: TGTGCCAGCAGCTTGGAGGGGACAGGGGTCTACGAGCAGTACTTC

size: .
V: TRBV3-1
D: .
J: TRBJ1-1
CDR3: CASSLRGGAGTEAFF
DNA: TGTGCCAGCAGCCTACGTGGGGGGGCAGGCACTGAAGCTTTCTTT

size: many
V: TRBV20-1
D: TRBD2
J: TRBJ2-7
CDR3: CSARDPQRGDYEQYF
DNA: TGCAGTGCTAGAGATCCCCAGCGGGGTGACTACGAGCAGTACTTC

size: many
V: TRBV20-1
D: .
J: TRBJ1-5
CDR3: CSAESRDLYSNQPQHF
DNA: TGCAGTGCCGAGAGCCGGGACCTCTATAGCAATCAGCCCCAGCATTTT

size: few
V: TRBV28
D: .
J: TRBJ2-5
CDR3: CASSVGGILETQYF
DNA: TGTGCCAGCAGCGTCGGGGGCATCTTAGAGACCCAGTACTTC

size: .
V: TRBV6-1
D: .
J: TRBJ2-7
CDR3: CASSEGQRSEQYF
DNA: TGTGCCAGCAGTGAAGGACAGCGGAGCGAGCAGTACTTC

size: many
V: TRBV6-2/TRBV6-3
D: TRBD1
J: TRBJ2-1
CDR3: CASSYLDRVADEQFF
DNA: TGTGCCAGCAGTTACTTGGACAGGGTAGCGGATGAGCAGTTCTTC

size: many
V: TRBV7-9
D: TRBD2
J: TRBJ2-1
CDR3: CASSLGLAGFLKDNEQFF
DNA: TGTGCCAGCAGCTTAGGACTAGCGGGCTTTCTTAAGGACAATGAGCAGTTCTTC

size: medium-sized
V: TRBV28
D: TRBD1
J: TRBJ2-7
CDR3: CASSLTAGQGGLSEQYF
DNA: TGTGCCAGCAGTTTAACTGCTGGACAGGGGGGACTAAGTGAGCAGTACTTC

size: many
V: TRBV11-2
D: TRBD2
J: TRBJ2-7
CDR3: CASSLELAVSSYEQYF
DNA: TGTGCCAGCAGCTTAGAGCTAGCGGTTAGCTCCTACGAGCAGTACTTC

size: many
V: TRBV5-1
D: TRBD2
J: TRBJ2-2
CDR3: CASRSGGRATGELFF
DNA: TGCGCCAGCAGGTCCGGCGGGAGGGCGACCGGGGAGCTGTTTTTT

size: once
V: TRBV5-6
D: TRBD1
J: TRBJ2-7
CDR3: CASSFDRGSSEQYF
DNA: TGTGCCAGCAGCTTCGACAGGGGGTCGTCGGAGCAGTACTTC

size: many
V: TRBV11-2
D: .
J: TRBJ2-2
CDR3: CASSFITGELFF
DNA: TGTGCCAGCAGCTTCATAACCGGGGAGCTGTTTTTT

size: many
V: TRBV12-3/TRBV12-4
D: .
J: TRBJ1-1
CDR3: CASTLMGAGENTEAFF
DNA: TGTGCCAGCACCCTTATGGGTGCGGGGGAAAACACTGAAGCTTTCTTT

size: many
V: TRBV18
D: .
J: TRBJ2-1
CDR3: CASSPFKRESYNEQFF
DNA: TGTGCCAGCTCACCATTTAAGAGGGAAAGTTACAATGAGCAGTTCTTC

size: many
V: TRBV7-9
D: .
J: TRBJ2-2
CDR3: CASSKVRALYTGELFF
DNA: TGTGCCAGCAGCAAAGTCCGGGCCTTGTACACCGGGGAGCTGTTTTTT

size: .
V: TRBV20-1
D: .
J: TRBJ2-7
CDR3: CSASRAATYEQYF
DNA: TGCAGTGCTAGCCGGGCGGCGACCTACGAGCAGTACTTC

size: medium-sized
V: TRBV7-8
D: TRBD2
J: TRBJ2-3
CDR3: CASSSQRGLAGTTSTDTQYF
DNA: TGTGCCAGCAGCTCCCAGCGGGGGCTAGCGGGGACCACTAGCACAGATACGCAGTATTTT

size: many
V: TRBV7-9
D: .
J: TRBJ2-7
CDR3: CASRGTGRYEQYF
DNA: TGTGCCAGCAGAGGGACGGGAAGATACGAGCAGTACTTC

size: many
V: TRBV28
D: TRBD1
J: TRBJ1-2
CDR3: CASRPGTGSLAGYTF
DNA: TGTGCCAGCAGACCAGGGACAGGGTCTTTGGCTGGCTACACCTTC

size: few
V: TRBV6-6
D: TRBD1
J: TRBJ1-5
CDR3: CASGPDRVNQPQHF
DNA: TGTGCCAGCGGTCCGGACAGGGTTAATCAGCCCCAGCATTTT